This entry describes one T cell receptor beta chain. Germline lookup yields CDR1 KGHDR and CDR2 SFDVKD. The V gene end was trimmed by 3 bases and the J gene end by 0 bases; junction bases not matched to a gene: 9. This CDR3 is built from 17 residues. RNA in amounts of about 0.45 to 1 ug was reverse transcribed with random hexamers. TCRdb independently ran MiXCR on the immunoSEQ multiplex PCR reads; one entry per CDR3 protein. The table lists about 140,000 distinct CDR3 sequences, about 95% of them singletons. These data originate in a study of CD8 T cells in Susac syndrome. Source material: CD4+ T cells from PBMCs. The V gene is TRBV24-1, the J gene TRBJ1-1; 7 bases line up with TRBD1. The receptor comes from a human donor with Susac syndrome. CDR3 sequence (DNA): TGTGCCACCAGTGATAGACAGGGACCCTTAATGAACACTGAAGCTTTCTTT. Translating it yields CATSDRQGPLMNTEAFF.